This entry describes one T cell receptor (beta chain). The antigen is unknown. A single record per CDR3 protein comes from TCRdb applying MiXCR to the 5' RACE reads. The data contain hundreds of thousands of distinct CDR3 sequences, around 20% of them singletons. This record comes from a study of T cells after yellow fever vaccination. Whole-study results and caveats: CD4 and CD8 compartments shared a small share of clonotypes, likely from convergent recombination.

The TCR comes from a man younger than 30 who received the YFV17D yellow fever vaccine. Source: PBMCs, taken before the yellow fever booster vaccination.

The CDR3 nucleotides read TGTGCCAGCAGCATCCTGAACGGTCAGCCCCAGCATTTT. Translating gives CASSILNGQPQHF. The chain has TRBV11-2 and TRBJ1-5; no clear D gene. The germline V gene has CDR1 SGHAT and CDR2 FQNNGV. Trimming stripped 5 bases from V and 6 bases from J, with 11 bases between. The CDR3 runs 13 residues.